Below, 21 T cell receptor beta chains from the same sample are listed, as sequenced in a study of cytomegalovirus exposure and HLA in healthy donors. PCR employed 60 Vbeta and 13 Jbeta primers. Using immunoSEQ multiplex PCR, the repertoire was profiled, and TCRdb retains in-frame clones only, with some absent. The table has 150,000 to 200,000 clones, about three quarters seen once. Sequences were obtained from PBMCs. Source of these receptors: a woman between 35 and 50 years old in good health and CMV-seronegative.

This clone has only a few counts. CDR3 nucleotides: TGTGCCAGCAGCTTGGGACTAGCGGGAGAAAATGAGCAGTTCTTC. Translated, it gives CASSLGLAGENEQFF. The chain carries TRBV7-7 and TRBJ2-1, with 14 bases lining up with TRBD2. V gave up 3 bases and J gave up 7 bases; unmatched junction bases: 2. The CDR3 has 15 amino acids. Germline V gives CDR1 SSHAT, CDR2 FNYEAQ (reference sequence).

The sample holds a few counts of this clone. This chain joins TRBV11-1 and TRBJ2-3; tentatively, D is TRBD1 (5 bases). Deletions cut 0 bases from V and 2 bases from J, with 21 bases between. CDR3 size: 19 residues. Germline CDR1 and CDR2: SGHAT and FQDESV (reference sequence). The CDR3 DNA reads TGTGCCAGCAGCTTAGCAGGGGCCCTCCAGGGCGGCCACACAGATACGCAGTATTTT. Protein product: CASSLAGALQGGHTDTQYF.

The rearrangement joins TRBV19 to TRBJ1-1, with TRBD1 matching 9 bases. The CDR3 is made up of 15 amino acids. With 2 bases clipped from V and 3 bases from J, the junction kept 4 bases outside the gene matches. From germline, CDR1 is LNHDA and CDR2 SQIVND (reference sequence). CDR3 nucleotide sequence: TGTGCCAGTAGTATACCCGGGACAGGGTACACTGAAGCTTTCTTT. It specifies CASSIPGTGYTEAFF.

The V and J genes are TRBV9 and TRBJ2-6, with D unclear. This CDR3 region has 15 residues. V lost 4 bases, J lost 0 bases, and 8 bases lay in between. The germline gives CDR1 SGDLS, CDR2 YYNGEE. The CDR3 region is CASSRRLSGANVLTF. CDR3 nucleotides: TGTGCCAGCAGCAGGCGGCTCTCTGGGGCCAACGTCCTGACTTTC.

The V gene is TRBV11-1, the J gene TRBJ2-2, with 11 bases matching TRBD2. The V gene's germline CDR1 is SGHAT and CDR2 FQDESV (reference sequence). Trimming removed 4 bases from V and 1 base from J; junction bases left unmatched: 2. The CDR3 contains 16 residues. The CDR3 reads CASSWLAGGNTGELFF. In DNA, the CDR3 is TGTGCCAGCAGCTGGCTAGCGGGAGGGAACACCGGGGAGCTGTTTTTT.

V is TRBV11-3 and J is TRBJ1-3, with D perhaps TRBD1 (5 bases). The germline V gene encodes CDR1 SGHNT and CDR2 YENEEA. Deletions cut 5 bases from V and 1 base from J, with 9 bases between. The CDR3 extends over 14 amino acids. CDR3 sequence: CASSQTVSGNTIYF. DNA of the CDR3: TGTGCCAGCAGCCAGACAGTTTCTGGAAACACCATATATTTT.

This clone showed up just a few times. CDR3 nucleotides: TGTGCCAGCACCTGGACAGGGTTAAATGGCTACACCTTC. This gives the protein CASTWTGLNGYTF. The chain joins TRBV6-1 to TRBJ1-2, with 8 bases identical to TRBD1. CDR1 is MNHNS and CDR2 is SASEGT in the germline V gene. CDR3 length: 13 amino acids. J was trimmed by 6 bases and V by 7 bases; bases with no gene match: 7.

This sequence joins TRBV18 and TRBJ1-4; tentative D call: TRBD1 (5 bases). This CDR3 spans 14 amino acids. V was shortened by 1 base and J by 8 bases, with 11 bases between the two germline ends. Germline values: CDR1 KGHSH, CDR2 LQKENI. CDR3: CASSPRQLEEKLFF. The CDR3 nucleotides read TGTGCCAGCTCACCACGACAGTTAGAAGAAAAACTGTTTTTT.

The chain carries TRBV5-6 and TRBJ2-3; 7 bases are a match to TRBD1. The V and J ends lost 0 bases and 4 bases, in that order; junction bases with no gene match: 2. This CDR3 comprises 14 residues. CDR1 is SGHDT and CDR2 is YYEEEE in the germline V gene. The CDR3 protein is CASSLDRGPDTQYF. As DNA, the CDR3 is TGTGCCAGCAGCTTGGACAGGGGACCAGATACGCAGTATTTT.

The chain recombines TRBV5-1 with TRBJ2-5; D possibly corresponds to TRBD2 (5 bases). The V and J ends lost 0 bases and 8 bases respectively, with 11 bases between them. The germline gives CDR1 SGHRS, CDR2 YFSETQ. CDR3 length: 13 residues. As DNA, the CDR3 is TGCGCCAGCAGCTTGGTGCGACGGGAAACCCAGTACTTC. This sequence encodes CASSLVRRETQYF.

This chain joins TRBV29-1 and TRBJ1-1, with D perhaps matching TRBD1 (5 bases). This CDR3 region has 15 residues. Germline values: CDR1 SQVTM, CDR2 ANQGSEA. The V and J ends lost 4 bases and 0 bases respectively, with 15 bases between them. DNA of the CDR3: TGCAGCGTTGGGGGGACTCCAGTAATGAACACTGAAGCTTTCTTT. Amino acid sequence: CSVGGTPVMNTEAFF.

The rearrangement uses TRBV11-3 and TRBJ1-1; perhaps TRBD1 as D (6 bases). Trimming stripped 1 base from V and 2 bases from J, with 11 bases between. The CDR3 loop spans 15 amino acids. Germline CDR1 SGHNT, CDR2 YENEEA. The CDR3 DNA reads TGTGCCAGCAGCTTAGTCCCAGGGGCCAACACTGAAGCTTTCTTT. Its translation: CASSLVPGANTEAFF.

The chain is built from TRBV15 and TRBJ2-5; 14 bases agree with TRBD2. This CDR3 has 19 residues. From germline, CDR1 is LNHNV and CDR2 YYDKDF (reference sequence). J was trimmed by 5 bases and V by 1 base; bases with no gene match: 12. In DNA form, the CDR3 reads TGTGCCACCAGCAGAGGGGGACTAGCGGGAGTGGGGATGGTGGAGACCCAGTACTTC. Its protein product is CATSRGGLAGVGMVETQYF.

This chain connects TRBV7-7 to TRBJ2-2, with D tentatively TRBD1 (5 bases). The CDR3 has 12 residues. CDR1 is SSHAT and CDR2 is FNYEAQ in the germline V gene (reference sequence). Trimming took 5 bases from V and 7 from J, leaving 8 bases between them. CDR3 DNA sequence: TGTGCCAGCAGCAGGGGTATCGGGGAGCTGTTTTTT. Protein product: CASSRGIGELFF.

The chain combines TRBV7-2 with TRBJ2-6; D call uncertain. The CDR3 has 15 residues. The V and J ends lost 5 bases and 0 bases respectively, with 8 bases between them. Germline CDR1 SGHTA, CDR2 FQGNSA. As DNA, the CDR3 is TGTGCCAGCAGCCGTAGCAGCTCTGGGGCCAACGTCCTGACTTTC. Translating it yields CASSRSSSGANVLTF.

This clone was seen only once. The genes are TRBV7-3 and TRBJ2-1; 13 nucleotides align to TRBD2. The germline V gene has CDR1 SGHTA and CDR2 FQGTGA. The V and J ends lost 5 bases and 2 bases, in that order; junction bases with no gene match: 6. The CDR3 runs to 17 residues. The CDR3: CASSTRLAGGPYNEQFF. Here the CDR3 DNA reads TGTGCCAGCAGCACTCGACTAGCGGGAGGCCCCTACAATGAGCAGTTCTTC.

This rearrangement joins TRBV29-1 to TRBJ2-5; possible D gene TRBD1, 6 bases. The J call could be wrong; TRBJ2-7 is a better fit for the DNA end. The germline V gene encodes CDR1 SQVTM and CDR2 ANQGSEA. This CDR3 has 14 amino acids. The CDR3 bases are TGCAGCGTCTTGGACCGGGACATGACCTACGAGCAGTACTTC. Its translation: CSVLDRDMTYEQYF.

The chain has TRBV4-3 and TRBJ2-3, with TRBD2 as a possible D gene (5 bases). The germline V gene encodes CDR1 LGHNA and CDR2 YSLEER. The CDR3 runs to 15 residues. The germline V and J ends were trimmed by 0 bases and 4 bases, with 11 bases remaining between them. Here the CDR3 DNA reads TGCGCCAGCAGCCAAGAAGGGCAGAGGGCAGATACGCAGTATTTT. Translated: CASSQEGQRADTQYF.

The chain combines TRBV29-1 with TRBJ2-1, with TRBD2 identical over 13 bases. Germline V CDR1 and CDR2: SQVTM, ANQGSEA. The CDR3 is 13 residues long. V lost 7 bases to trimming and J lost 9 bases; unmatched junction nucleotides: 6. CDR3 nucleotides: TGCAGCGCTCGGACTAGCGGGGGTGGTGAGCAGTTCTTC. Encoded protein: CSARTSGGGEQFF.

The rearrangement joins TRBV7-9 to TRBJ2-1, with 9 nucleotides matching TRBD2. CDR1 is SEHNR, CDR2 FQNEAQ, per germline (reference sequence). J was trimmed by 5 bases and V by 5 bases; bases with no gene match: 7. CDR3 length: 15 residues. As DNA, the CDR3 is TGTGCCAGCAGCATACGGGCTAGCGGGAACAATGAGCAGTTCTTC. It specifies CASSIRASGNNEQFF.

The genes are TRBV5-8 and TRBJ2-1; 8 nucleotides match TRBD1. The germline CDR1 and CDR2 sequences are SGHTS and YDEGEE. The CDR3 runs to 16 residues. V trimming: 2 bases; J trimming: 7 bases; junction bases outside the gene matches: 11. The CDR3 bases are TGTGCCAGCAGCTTTTCCCAGGGGGCGCCGAGAAATGAGCAGTTCTTC. It translates to CASSFSQGAPRNEQFF.